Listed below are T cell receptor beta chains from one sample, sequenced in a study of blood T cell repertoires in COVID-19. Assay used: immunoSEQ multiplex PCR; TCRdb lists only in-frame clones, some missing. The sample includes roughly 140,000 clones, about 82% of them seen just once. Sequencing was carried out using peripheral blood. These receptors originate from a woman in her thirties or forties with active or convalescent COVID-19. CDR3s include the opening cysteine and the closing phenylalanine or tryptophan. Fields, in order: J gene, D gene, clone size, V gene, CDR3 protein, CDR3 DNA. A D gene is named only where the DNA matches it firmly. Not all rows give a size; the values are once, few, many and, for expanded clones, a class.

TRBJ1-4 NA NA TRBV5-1 CASRDRAGSEEKLFF TGCGCCAGCAGGGACCGGGCGGGCTCGGAGGAAAAACTGTTTTTT
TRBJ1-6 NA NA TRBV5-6 CASSPKQGPLHF TGTGCCAGCAGCCCAAAACAGGGACCCCTCCACTTT
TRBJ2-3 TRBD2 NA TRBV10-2 CASSESRGWTSSTDTQYF TGCGCCAGCAGTGAGTCGCGGGGTTGGACTAGCTCCACAGATACGCAGTATTTT
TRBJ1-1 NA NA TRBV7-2 CASSLGRGNTEAFF TGTGCCAGCAGCTTAGGACGGGGGAACACTGAAGCTTTCTTT
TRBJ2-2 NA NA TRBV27 CASSFYTGELFF TGTGCCAGCAGTTTCTACACCGGGGAGCTGTTTTTT
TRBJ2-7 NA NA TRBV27 CASSFSSDSLSYEQYF TGTGCCAGCAGTTTTTCTTCGGACAGCCTCTCCTACGAGCAGTACTTC
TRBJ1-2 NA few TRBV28 CASSFNSYYGYTF TGTGCCAGCAGTTTTAACAGCTACTATGGCTACACCTTC
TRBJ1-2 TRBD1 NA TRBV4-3 CASSPAGGTGGTYGYTF TGCGCCAGCAGCCCTGCGGGGGGGACAGGGGGGACCTATGGCTACACCTTC
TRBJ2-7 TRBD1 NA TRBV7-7 CASSPNQGQGASQQYF TGTGCTAGCAGCCCGAACCAGGGACAGGGGGCTTCCCAGCAGTACTTC
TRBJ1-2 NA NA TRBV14 CASSQVMGQIYTF TGTGCCAGCAGCCAAGTGATGGGGCAAATCTACACCTTC
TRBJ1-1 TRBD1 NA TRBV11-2 CASSLVTGVGAEAFF TGTGCCAGCAGCTTAGTAACAGGGGTGGGAGCTGAAGCTTTCTTT
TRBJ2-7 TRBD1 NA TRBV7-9 CASSDLRDRGYEQYF TGTGCCAGCAGCGATCTTCGGGACAGGGGCTACGAGCAGTACTTC
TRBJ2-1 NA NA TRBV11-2 CASSFGQYNEQFF TGTGCCAGCAGCTTTGGACAGTACAATGAGCAGTTCTTC
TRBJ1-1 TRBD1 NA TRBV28 CASSSTGARAFF TGTGCCAGCAGTTCGACAGGGGCAAGAGCTTTCTTT
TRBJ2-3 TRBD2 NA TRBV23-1 CASSQSQEAVRTSGGGTDTQYF TGCGCCAGCAGTCAATCACAGGAGGCGGTGAGGACTAGCGGGGGCGGCACAGATACGCAGTATTTT
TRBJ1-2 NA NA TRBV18 CASSFGPSYGYTF TGTGCCAGCTCATTTGGGCCTTCCTATGGCTACACCTTC
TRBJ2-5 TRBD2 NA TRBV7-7 CASSSLRLAGNTETQYF TGTGCCAGCAGCTCGCTTCGACTAGCGGGAAATACGGAGACCCAGTACTTC
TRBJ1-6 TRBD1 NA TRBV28 CASSLTAQGYSPLHF TGTGCCAGCAGTTTAACGGCACAGGGGTATTCACCCCTCCACTTT
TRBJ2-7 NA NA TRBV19 CASSIGIEQYF TGTGCCAGTAGTATCGGGATCGAGCAGTACTTC
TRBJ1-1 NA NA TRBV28 CASSPQGLMNTEAFF TGTGCCAGCAGTCCCCAGGGACTGATGAACACTGAAGCTTTCTTT
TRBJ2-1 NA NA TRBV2 CASPLVQGEQFF TGTGCCAGCCCTCTAGTCCAGGGTGAGCAGTTCTTC
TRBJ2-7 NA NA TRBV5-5 CASSSHSPSSYEQYF TGTGCCAGCAGCTCCCATAGCCCCAGCTCCTACGAGCAGTACTTC
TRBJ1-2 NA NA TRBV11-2 CASSTPSAGRVGYTF TGTGCCAGCAGCACCCCATCCGCAGGGAGGGTTGGCTACACCTTC
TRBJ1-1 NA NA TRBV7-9 CASSLVRDTEAFF TGTGCCAGCAGCTTAGTTCGGGACACTGAAGCTTTCTTT
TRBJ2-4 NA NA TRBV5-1 CASPPRRGDKNIQYF TGCGCCAGTCCCCCGCGGAGGGGAGACAAAAACATTCAGTACTTC
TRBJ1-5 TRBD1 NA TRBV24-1 CATSGWGQNQPQHF TGTGCCACCAGTGGTTGGGGACAGAATCAGCCCCAGCATTTT
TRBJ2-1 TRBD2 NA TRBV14 CASSLLSSGRAIEQFF TGTGCCAGCAGCTTGTTGTCTAGCGGGAGGGCCATTGAGCAGTTCTTC
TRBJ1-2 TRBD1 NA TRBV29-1 CSVRQGPNYGYTF TGCAGCGTGCGACAGGGGCCTAACTATGGCTACACCTTC
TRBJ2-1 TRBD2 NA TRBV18 CASSPGLAGVSDNEQFF TGTGCCAGCTCACCGGGACTAGCGGGAGTCTCCGACAATGAGCAGTTCTTC
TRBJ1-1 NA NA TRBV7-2 CASSLMGGAEAFF TGTGCCAGCAGCTTAATGGGGGGTGCTGAAGCTTTCTTT
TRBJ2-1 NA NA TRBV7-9 CASSFGRDNEQFF TGTGCCAGCAGCTTCGGCAGGGACAATGAGCAGTTCTTC
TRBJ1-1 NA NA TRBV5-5 CASSLAGTHKNTEAFF TGTGCCAGCAGCTTGGCCGGGACACACAAGAACACTGAAGCTTTCTTT
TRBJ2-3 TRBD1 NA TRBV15 CATSKRQGATDTQYF TGTGCCACCAGCAAACGACAGGGGGCGACAGATACGCAGTATTTT
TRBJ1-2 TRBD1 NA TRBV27 CASSLVGTAYGYTF TGTGCCAGCAGTTTAGTCGGGACAGCTTATGGCTACACCTTC
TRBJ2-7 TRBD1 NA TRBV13 CASSMGQGAYEQYF TGTGCCAGCAGCATGGGACAGGGGGCCTACGAGCAGTACTTC
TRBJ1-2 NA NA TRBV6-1 CASSDGGGGGYGYTF TGTGCCAGCAGTGACGGGGGGGGAGGGGGCTATGGCTACACCTTC
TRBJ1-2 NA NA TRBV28 CASSSVIAWTVSTPDGYGYTF TGTGCCAGCAGTTCCGTAATCGCATGGACAGTCTCCACCCCGGATGGCTATGGCTACACCTTC
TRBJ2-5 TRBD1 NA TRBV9 CASSGTGGSETQYF TGTGCCAGCAGCGGGACAGGGGGCTCTGAGACCCAGTACTTC
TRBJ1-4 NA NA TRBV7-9 CASSLSQEKLFF TGTGCCAGCAGCTTATCCCAGGAAAAACTGTTTTTT
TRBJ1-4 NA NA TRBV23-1 CASSLTTGTNEKLFF TGCGCCAGCAGTCTAACGACAGGCACTAATGAAAAACTGTTTTTT
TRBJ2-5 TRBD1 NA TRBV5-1 CASSPGQGGETQYF TGCGCCAGCAGCCCCGGACAGGGGGGGGAGACCCAGTACTTC
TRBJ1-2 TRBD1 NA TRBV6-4 CASSDYRGKNYGYTF TGTGCCAGCAGTGACTACAGGGGAAAAAACTATGGCTACACCTTC
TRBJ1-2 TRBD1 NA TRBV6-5 CASRQGQAFNYGYTF TGTGCCAGCAGGCAGGGACAGGCATTTAACTATGGCTACACCTTC
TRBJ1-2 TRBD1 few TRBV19 CASRADRAGGYTF TGTGCCAGTAGGGCTGACAGGGCTGGAGGCTACACCTTC
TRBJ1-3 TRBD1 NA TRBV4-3 CASSQDWTGDRRSGNTIYF TGCGCCAGCAGCCAAGATTGGACAGGGGACCGCCGCTCTGGAAACACCATATATTTT
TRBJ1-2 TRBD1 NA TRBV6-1 CASSEHRGTQSGYTF TGTGCCAGCAGTGAACACAGGGGGACTCAAAGTGGCTACACCTTC
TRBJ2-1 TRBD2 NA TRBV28 CASSLWAGDNEQFF TGTGCCAGCAGTCTCTGGGCGGGGGACAATGAGCAGTTCTTC
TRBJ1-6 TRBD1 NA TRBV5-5 CASSWGQGAGSPLHF TGTGCCAGCAGCTGGGGTCAGGGGGCAGGTTCACCCCTCCACTTT
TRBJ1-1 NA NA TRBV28 CASSLGGRANTEAFF TGTGCCAGCAGTTTAGGGGGCAGGGCGAACACTGAAGCTTTCTTT
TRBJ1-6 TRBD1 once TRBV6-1 CASSEVYRQGQNSPLHF TGTGCCAGCAGTGAAGTGTACCGACAGGGGCAAAATTCACCCCTCCACTTT
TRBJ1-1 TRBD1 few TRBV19 CASIRGLTEAFF TGTGCCAGTATCAGGGGGTTGACTGAAGCTTTCTTT
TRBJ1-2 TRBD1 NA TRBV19 CATTSGTGFYNYGYTF TGTGCCACAACCTCCGGGACAGGTTTTTATAACTATGGCTACACCTTC
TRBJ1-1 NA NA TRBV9 CASSVAFDRGNTEAFF TGTGCCAGCAGCGTAGCCTTCGACCGGGGGAACACTGAAGCTTTCTTT
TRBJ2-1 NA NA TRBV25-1 CASSDSYRNEQFF TGTGCCAGCAGTGATAGTTACAGAAATGAGCAGTTCTTC